The 31 T cell receptor beta chains below come from one sample, sequenced in a study of early T cells in non-severe SARS-CoV-2 infection. TCRdb redid the calling of the 5' RACE reads with MiXCR, one entry per CDR3 protein. The sample lists about 25,000 distinct CDR3 sequences; roughly 4.9% were seen once. Sequencing was performed on whole blood. These receptors were obtained from an adult who was a healthcare worker with PCR-confirmed SARS-CoV-2 infection or an uninfected control (not recorded which).

This clonotype has a count of ten or more. V and J are TRBV7-6 and TRBJ2-1, with 7 bases fitting TRBD2. This CDR3 comprises 15 residues. Germline CDR1 and CDR2: SGHVS and FNYEAQ. With V trimmed by 5 bases and J by 5 bases, 9 bases remained unmatched. The CDR3 loop reads CASSHRRGGDNEQFF. DNA of the CDR3: TGTGCCAGCAGCCACCGGAGGGGAGGGGACAATGAGCAGTTCTTC.

There are many counts of this clonotype. The J gene is TRBJ2-3, the V gene TRBV11-2; D uncertain. V lost 1 base and J 0 bases, leaving 17 bases between the germline ends. CDR3 length: 18 residues. The germline CDR1 and CDR2 sequences are SGHAT and FQNNGV. CDR3 sequence reads: CASSLVGLRSSSTDTQYF. As DNA, the CDR3 is TGTGCCAGCAGCTTAGTTGGATTGCGGAGCTCTAGCACAGATACGCAGTATTTT.

This clonotype was recorded at least ten times. The rearrangement links TRBV10-3 to TRBJ2-2; D gene uncertain. The V and J ends lost 10 bases and 4 bases respectively, with 19 bases between them. CDR1 is ENHRY, CDR2 SYGVKD, per germline. The CDR3 has 15 amino acids. Here the CDR3 DNA reads TGTGCCAGCAGCTTAGAGTTCAGTATCACCGGGGAGCTGTTTTTT. It encodes CASSLEFSITGELFF.

This clonotype was recorded at least ten times. The CDR3, as DNA: TGTGCCAGCAGCCCCTACGGCCAGGGTCATTCACCCCTCCACTTT. Protein: CASSPYGQGHSPLHF. The genes are TRBV7-2 and TRBJ1-6; tentative D call: TRBD1 (5 bases). The CDR3 runs to 15 residues. The V gene lost 5 bases and the J gene lost 8 bases, with 16 bases spanning the gap. The V gene's germline CDR1 is SGHTA and CDR2 FQGNSA.

This clonotype has only a few counts. The J gene is TRBJ2-7, the V gene TRBV27, with TRBD1 identical over 7 bases. This CDR3 has 13 amino acids. Germline-derived CDR1 and CDR2 are MNHEY and SMNVEV (reference sequence). V lost 3 bases, J lost 4 bases, and 3 bases stayed unmatched. The CDR3 loop reads CASSFLQGYEQYF. CDR3 nucleotide sequence: TGTGCCAGCAGTTTTCTACAGGGGTACGAGCAGTACTTC.

This clonotype was found many times. The chain employs TRBV27 and TRBJ2-1, with 7 bases matching TRBD2. With 2 bases clipped from V and 0 bases from J, the junction kept 1 base outside the gene matches. Germline V CDR1 and CDR2: MNHEY, SMNVEV (reference sequence). The CDR3 contains 15 residues. This CDR3 is CASSLGGSSYNEQFF. CDR3 bases: TGTGCCAGCAGTTTAGGCGGGAGCTCCTACAATGAGCAGTTCTTC.

Relative to its sample, this clonotype is medium-sized. CDR3 DNA sequence: TGTGCCAGCAGCCCCCGACAGGGTGGAAACACAGATACGCAGTATTTT. It specifies CASSPRQGGNTDTQYF. This chain connects TRBV7-2 to TRBJ2-3, with 7 bases aligning to TRBD1. Per germline, CDR1 SGHTA and CDR2 FQGNSA. V trimming: 5 bases; J trimming: 2 bases; junction bases outside the gene matches: 10. The CDR3 is made up of 16 amino acids.

This clonotype appeared many times. The chain couples TRBV12-3 or TRBV12-4 to TRBJ2-5; possible D gene TRBD2, 6 bases. V was clipped by 3 bases and J by 2 bases, with 10 bases between them. The CDR3 runs to 14 residues. CDR3 residues: CASSLAGMQETQYF. CDR3 DNA sequence: TGTGCCAGCAGTTTGGCGGGAATGCAAGAGACCCAGTACTTC.

The sample holds many counts of this clonotype. The chain joins TRBV5-1 to TRBJ2-6; D is possibly TRBD1 (5 bases). The germline gives CDR1 SGHRS, CDR2 YFSETQ. The CDR3 contains 16 residues. The ends were cut back, 0 bases at V and 1 base at J, with 8 bases in the middle. The CDR3 reads CASSLVPGSGANVLTF. CDR3 DNA sequence: TGCGCCAGCAGCTTGGTCCCAGGGTCTGGGGCCAACGTCCTGACTTTC.

This clonotype has at least ten counts. The chain recombines TRBV25-1 with TRBJ2-7; 7 nucleotides align to TRBD2. CDR3 size: 14 residues. CDR1 and CDR2 from the germline V gene are MGHDK and SYGVNS. V lost 6 bases, J lost 0 bases, and 5 bases stayed unmatched. The DNA of the CDR3 is TGTGCCAGCAGGAGGGAGGGTTCCTCCTACGAGCAGTACTTC. Protein sequence: CASRREGSSYEQYF.

V is TRBV18 and J is TRBJ1-5; the match to TRBD1 covers 7 bases. This CDR3 is built from 15 residues. V shed 2 bases and J 7 bases; nucleotides not matched to a gene: 8. Germline CDR1 is KGHSH and CDR2 is LQKENI. CDR3 bases: TGTGCCAGCTCACCAAAGGAAGGGGGCGAGCAGCCCCAGCATTTT. It encodes CASSPKEGGEQPQHF. Full variable domain (rest looked up from reference TRBV18 and TRBJ1-5): NAGVMQNPRHLVRRRGQEARLRCSPMKGHSHVYWYRQLPEEGLKFMVYLQKENIIDESGMPKERFSAEFPKEGPSILRIQQVVRGDSAAYFCASSPKEGGEQPQHFGDGTRLSIL.

This clonotype occurred many times. CDR3 region: CASSSTTDTQYF. As DNA, the CDR3 is TGTGCCAGCAGCTCGACCACAGATACGCAGTATTTT. The chain is built from TRBV6-5 and TRBJ2-3; unclear D gene. Germline assignment: CDR1 MNHEY and CDR2 SVGAGI. V dropped 6 bases and J dropped 2 bases, with 6 bases sitting between them. CDR3 length: 12 amino acids.

At least ten counts were recorded for this clonotype. The chain uses TRBV12-3 or TRBV12-4 and TRBJ2-4, with D tentatively TRBD2 (6 bases). The CDR3 sequence is 14 residues long. V lost 2 bases, J lost 9 bases, and 14 bases lay in between. CDR3 sequence: CASSLSVAAGIQYF. DNA of the CDR3: TGTGCCAGCAGTTTATCTGTAGCGGCGGGCATTCAGTACTTC.

There are many counts of this clonotype. The gene calls are TRBV20-1 and TRBJ1-6; D is uncertain. Trimming stripped 4 bases from V and 9 bases from J, with 13 bases between. The germline gives CDR1 DFQATT, CDR2 SNEGSKA (reference sequence). This CDR3 comprises 13 residues. In DNA, the CDR3 is TGCAGTGCTATAACAAGTGAGGCTTCACCCCTCCACTTT. Translating gives CSAITSEASPLHF.

The sample holds many counts of this clonotype. V usage is TRBV12-3 or TRBV12-4 and J usage is TRBJ2-3; no firm D call. The V end was cut by 3 bases, the J end by 5 bases, with 9 bases between. The CDR3 covers 13 residues. CDR3 bases: TGTGCCAGCAGTTTCCCAGAGGTAGATACGCAGTATTTT. Amino acids: CASSFPEVDTQYF.

This clonotype came up many times. The CDR3 region has the DNA TGTGCCAGCAGCGGAACAGCGAGCAATCAGCCCCAGCATTTT. It codes for CASSGTASNQPQHF. The rearrangement joins TRBV7-8 to TRBJ1-5; no firm D call. V was cut by 5 bases and J by 1 base, with 9 bases left in between. Germline V gene lookup returns CDR1 SGHVS and CDR2 FQNEAQ. The CDR3 consists of 14 residues.

This clonotype was observed at least ten times. The chain is built from TRBV9 and TRBJ2-3; D could derive from TRBD1 or TRBD2 (5 bases each). The CDR3 contains 16 residues. Germline-derived CDR1 and CDR2 are SGDLS and YYNGEE. Trimming left V 3 bases short and J 0 bases short, with 14 bases between. The CDR3 loop reads CASSAQLGESTDTQYF. As DNA, the CDR3 is TGTGCCAGCAGCGCCCAACTAGGGGAAAGCACAGATACGCAGTATTTT.

The chain recombines TRBV19 with TRBJ2-5; 9 bases are shared with TRBD1. Germline trimming cut 4 bases from V and 7 bases from J; bases unmatched to any gene: 7. This CDR3 has 14 residues. Germline CDR1 is LNHDA and CDR2 is SQIVND (reference sequence). The CDR3 loop reads CASSTGTGIRTQYF. The CDR3 coding sequence is TGTGCCAGTAGTACAGGGACAGGGATTCGGACCCAGTACTTC.

The chain couples TRBV5-1 to TRBJ1-1; perhaps TRBD1 as D (5 bases). Per the germline V gene, CDR1 is SGHRS and CDR2 is YFSETQ. This CDR3 comprises 15 residues. V lost 3 bases, J lost 1 base, and 13 bases lay in between. CDR3 sequence (DNA): TGCGCCAGCAGCTCGGCGGGACGGAGGAACACTGAAGCTTTCTTT. Translation: CASSSAGRRNTEAFF.

This clonotype was detected many times. The rearrangement links TRBV10-3 to TRBJ2-5, with TRBD2 matching 13 bases. The V gene end was trimmed by 3 bases and the J gene end by 5 bases; junction bases not matched to a gene: 3. CDR1 ENHRY and CDR2 SYGVKD come from the germline V gene. The CDR3 totals 15 residues. CDR3 loop: CAISDGLAGVETQYF. In nucleotides, the CDR3 is TGTGCCATCAGTGACGGACTAGCGGGAGTGGAGACCCAGTACTTC.

This clonotype was detected only a few times. The chain has TRBV20-1 and TRBJ1-1; D remains unclear. The CDR3 extends over 12 amino acids. Trimming cost V 8 bases and J 8 bases, with 18 bases left between them. Germline lookup yields CDR1 DFQATT and CDR2 SNEGSKA (reference sequence). DNA for the CDR3: TGCAGTCCCGGGGAGGGATGGAAGGAAGCTTTCTTT. Its translation: CSPGEGWKEAFF.

This clonotype has a count of ten or more. The V gene is TRBV6-6, the J gene TRBJ2-7, with 9 bases identical to TRBD2. V shed 1 base, J shed 5 bases, and the junction held 6 bases outside the gene matches. The germline V gene has CDR1 MNHNY and CDR2 SVGAGI (reference sequence). This CDR3 has 15 amino acids. DNA for the CDR3: TGTGCCAGCAGTTACTTTGCTAGCGGGAACAACGAGCAGTACTTC. This gives the protein CASSYFASGNNEQYF.

There are many counts of this clonotype. CDR3 bases: TGTGCCAGCAGTTTACCTCGAGGACTAGCGGCCTACGAGCAGTACTTC. This translates into CASSLPRGLAAYEQYF. The rearrangement links TRBV7-9 to TRBJ2-7; 10 nucleotides match TRBD2. Germline-derived CDR1 and CDR2 are SEHNR and FQNEAQ (reference sequence). This CDR3 has 16 amino acids. The V segment lost 6 bases and the J segment 2 bases; nucleotides outside the gene matches: 10.

This clonotype was seen at least ten times. The rearrangement uses TRBV7-9 and TRBJ1-2; 7 bases agree with TRBD1. The germline V gene has CDR1 SEHNR and CDR2 FQNEAQ (reference sequence). The CDR3 totals 17 residues. With V trimmed by 3 bases and J by 3 bases, 13 bases remained unmatched. This CDR3 reads CASSLPSRTGVDYGYTF. The CDR3 coding sequence is TGTGCCAGCAGCTTGCCCTCCCGGACAGGTGTGGACTATGGCTACACCTTC.

This clonotype has only a few counts. The chain combines TRBV7-9 with TRBJ2-3; TRBD2 matches at 12 bases. Germline V gene lookup returns CDR1 SEHNR and CDR2 FQNEAQ (reference sequence). V was pared by 1 base and J by 4 bases, with 3 bases of the junction left unmatched. This CDR3 is 16 amino acids long. The CDR3 sequence: CASSLGLAGVADTQYF. The CDR3 DNA reads as TGTGCCAGCAGCTTAGGACTAGCGGGAGTGGCAGATACGCAGTATTTT.

This clonotype was picked up many times. The genes are TRBV29-1 and TRBJ2-7, with D possibly being TRBD2 (5 bases). The V gene's germline CDR1 is SQVTM and CDR2 ANQGSEA. Trimming removed 4 bases from V and 7 bases from J, with 11 bases in between. This CDR3 has 11 amino acids. The CDR3 is CSVASPGEQYF. The CDR3 DNA reads as TGCAGCGTTGCATCCCCGGGAGAGCAGTACTTC.

This clonotype was detected a few times. This chain joins TRBV5-4 and TRBJ2-5, with TRBD2 identical over 12 bases. Trimming removed 2 bases from V and 3 bases from J; junction bases left unmatched: 2. The germline V gene encodes CDR1 SGHNT and CDR2 YYREEE (reference sequence). The CDR3 is 15 residues long. CDR3 nucleotides: TGTGCCAGCAGCTTAAGGACTAGCGGGAAAGAGACCCAGTACTTC. Amino acid sequence: CASSLRTSGKETQYF.

The sample holds many counts of this clonotype. V usage is TRBV7-2 and J usage is TRBJ2-3; D is unclear. The V and J ends lost 4 bases and 2 bases respectively, with 25 bases between them. Germline CDR1 and CDR2: SGHTA and FQGNSA. This CDR3 is built from 19 residues. DNA of the CDR3: TGTGCCAGCAGCTCGTCTGGTGCGTGGATGAGCTCGCACACAGATACGCAGTATTTT. Encoded protein: CASSSSGAWMSSHTDTQYF.

The chain employs TRBV4-3 and TRBJ2-2; D is undetermined. Trimming stripped 0 bases from V and 7 bases from J, with 9 bases between. This CDR3 spans 14 amino acids. Germline loops: CDR1 LGHNA, CDR2 YSLEER. CDR3 residues: CASSQEGYLGELFF. The CDR3 DNA follows: TGCGCCAGCAGCCAAGAAGGGTATCTCGGGGAGCTGTTTTTT.

As for this clonotype: A much larger clone lies one base from this, so it may be a read error. The rearrangement links TRBV13 to TRBJ2-7; D is possibly TRBD1 or TRBD2 (5 bases each). CDR1 is PRHDT, CDR2 FYEKMQ, per germline (reference sequence). CDR3 length: 15 amino acids. The CDR3 loop reads CASSLWTEPRGELYF. CDR3 DNA sequence: TGTGCCAGCAGCTTATGGACCGAGCCAAGGGGAGAGCTGTACTTC.

This clonotype was found many times. The chain couples TRBV4-1 to TRBJ1-1, with TRBD1 matching 7 bases. The length of the CDR3 is 15 residues. The germline gives CDR1 MGHRA, CDR2 YSYEKL. Losses at the gene ends were 2 bases for V and 4 bases for J; bases not matched to a gene: 7. The DNA of the CDR3 is TGCGCCAGCAGCCAAAACAGGGGTGGTGGCACTGAAGCTTTCTTT. This translates into CASSQNRGGGTEAFF.